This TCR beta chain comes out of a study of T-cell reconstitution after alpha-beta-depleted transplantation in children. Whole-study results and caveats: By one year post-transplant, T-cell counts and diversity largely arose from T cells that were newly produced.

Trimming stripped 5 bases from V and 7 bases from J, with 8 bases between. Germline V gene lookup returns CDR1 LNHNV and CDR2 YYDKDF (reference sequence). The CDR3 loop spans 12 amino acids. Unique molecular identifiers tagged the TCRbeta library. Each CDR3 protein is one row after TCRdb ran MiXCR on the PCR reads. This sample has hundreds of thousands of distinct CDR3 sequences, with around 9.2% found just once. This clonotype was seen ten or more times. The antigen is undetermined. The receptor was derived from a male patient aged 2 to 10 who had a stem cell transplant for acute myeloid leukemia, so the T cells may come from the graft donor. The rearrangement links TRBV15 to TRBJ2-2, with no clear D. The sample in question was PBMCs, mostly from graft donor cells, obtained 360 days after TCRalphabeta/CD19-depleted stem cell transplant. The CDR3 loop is CATSLRSGELFF. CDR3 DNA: TGTGCCACCAGCTTAAGGAGCGGGGAGCTGTTTTTT. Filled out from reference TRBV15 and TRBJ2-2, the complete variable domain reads DAMVIQNPRYQVTQFGKPVTLSCSQTLNHNVMYWYQQKSSQAPKLLFHYYDKDFNNEADTPDNFQSRRPNTSFCFLDIRSPGLGDTAMYLCATSLRSGELFFGEGSRLTVL.